The 3 T cell receptor beta chains in this list originate from one sample, sequenced in a study of spatial heterogeneity in lung cancer. TCRdb passed the 5' RACE reads through MiXCR, listing each CDR3 protein once. The data show some 37,000 distinct CDR3 sequences, roughly 7.4% seen once. Time point given: sample taken at primary tumor resection. Source: PBMCs, taken at surgery. The source is a male donor with early-stage non-small cell lung cancer.

This clonotype has at least ten counts. The chain joins TRBV7-9 to TRBJ2-7; D gene uncertain. This CDR3 is built from 11 residues. Looked up from germline, CDR1 is SEHNR and CDR2 is FQNEAQ (reference sequence). V was cut by 9 bases and J by 7 bases, with 13 bases left in between. The CDR3 sequence is CASDRGGEQYV. The CDR3 DNA sequence: TGTGCCAGTGATAGAGGTGGTGAGCAGTACGTC.

This clonotype has at least ten counts. This chain joins TRBV6-2 or TRBV6-3 and TRBJ2-5; the match to TRBD1 covers 9 bases. This CDR3 is built from 15 residues. With V trimmed by 5 bases and J by 2 bases, 6 bases remained unmatched. Germline CDR1 reads MNHEY; CDR2 reads SVGEGT. CDR3 protein: CASSKGQGPQETQYF. CDR3 in DNA: TGTGCCAGCAGTAAGGGACAGGGCCCTCAAGAGACCCAGTACTTC.

This clonotype appeared many times. The rearrangement uses TRBV18 and TRBJ2-5; D ambiguous. The ends were cut back, 0 bases at V and 5 bases at J, with 7 bases in the middle. The CDR3 spans 13 residues. Germline V gene data show CDR1 as KGHSH and CDR2 as LQKENI. Written as DNA, the CDR3 is TGTGCCAGCTCACCACCGGGAATCGAGACCCAGTACTTC. Encoded protein: CASSPPGIETQYF.